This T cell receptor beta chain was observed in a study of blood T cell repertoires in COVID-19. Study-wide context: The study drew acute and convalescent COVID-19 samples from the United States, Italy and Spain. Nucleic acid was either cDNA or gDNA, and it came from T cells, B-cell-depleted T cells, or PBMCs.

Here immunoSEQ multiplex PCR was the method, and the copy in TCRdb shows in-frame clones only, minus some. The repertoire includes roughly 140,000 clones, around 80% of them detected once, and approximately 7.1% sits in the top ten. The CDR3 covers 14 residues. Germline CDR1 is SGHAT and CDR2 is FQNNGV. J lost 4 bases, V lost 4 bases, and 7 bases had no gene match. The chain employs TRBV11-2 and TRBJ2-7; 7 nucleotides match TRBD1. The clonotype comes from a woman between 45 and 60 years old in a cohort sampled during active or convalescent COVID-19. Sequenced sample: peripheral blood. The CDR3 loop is CASSSPSRGYEQYF. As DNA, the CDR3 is TGTGCCAGCAGCTCCCCAAGCAGGGGGTACGAGCAGTACTTC.